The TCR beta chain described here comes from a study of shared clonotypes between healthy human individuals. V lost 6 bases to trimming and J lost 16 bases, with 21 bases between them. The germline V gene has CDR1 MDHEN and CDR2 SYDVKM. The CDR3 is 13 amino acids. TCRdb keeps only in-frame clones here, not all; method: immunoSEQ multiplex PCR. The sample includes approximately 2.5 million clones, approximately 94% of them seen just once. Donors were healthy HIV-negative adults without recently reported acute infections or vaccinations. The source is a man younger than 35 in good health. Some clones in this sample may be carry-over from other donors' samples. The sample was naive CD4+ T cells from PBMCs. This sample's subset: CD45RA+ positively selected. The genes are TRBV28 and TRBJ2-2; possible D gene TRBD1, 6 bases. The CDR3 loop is CASRQTEGVPKFF. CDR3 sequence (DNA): TGTGCCAGCAGACAAACCGAGGGGGTCCCCAAGTTTTTT. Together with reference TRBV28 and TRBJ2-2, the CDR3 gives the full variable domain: DVKVTQSSRYLVKRTGEKVFLECVQDMDHENMFWYRQDPGLGLRLIYFSYDVKMKEKGDIPEGYSVSREKKERFSLILESASTNQTSMYLCASRQTEGVPKFFGEGSRLTVL.